This entry is about one T cell receptor beta chain. Its antigen is undetermined. Germline CDR1 MNHEY, CDR2 SMNVEV (reference sequence). V dropped 2 bases and J dropped 4; count of bases not matched to a gene: 6. CDR3 length: 15 amino acids. This entry comes from a study of beta chain features in type 1 diabetes. Study-wide background: All samples yielded around 99 million examined sorted cells. Study-level points and caveats: Here, the possible influence of HLA type (on TCRB rearrangement) remained unresolved.

Since all of the isolated RNA was reverse transcribed, expressed TCRB transcripts were what got sequenced. Naive, central memory and regulatory T cell samples averaged roughly 3.7 million immunoSEQ reads each. The data were produced by immunoSEQ multiplex PCR, yet TCRdb's version contains in-frame clones alone and is incomplete. The repertoire holds about 900,000 clones, under 20% seen once, with 0.02% to 0.025% in the top ten. The rearrangement joins TRBV27 to TRBJ2-7; the match to TRBD2 covers 9 bases. Sample: naive CD4+ T cells from blood. The origin of this receptor is a woman between 18 and 29 years old in good health. CDR3 residues: CASSLTAGGFYEQYF. The CDR3 DNA reads TGTGCCAGCAGTTTAACGGCGGGAGGGTTTTACGAGCAGTACTTC.